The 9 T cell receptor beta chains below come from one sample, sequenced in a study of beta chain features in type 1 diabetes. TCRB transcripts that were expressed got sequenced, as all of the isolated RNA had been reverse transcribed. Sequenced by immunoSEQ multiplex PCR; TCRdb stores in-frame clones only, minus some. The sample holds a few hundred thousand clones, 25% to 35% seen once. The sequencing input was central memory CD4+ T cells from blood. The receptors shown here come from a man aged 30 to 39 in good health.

CDR3: CATSRERQYEQYF. CDR3 bases: TGTGCCACCAGCAGAGAAAGACAGTACGAGCAGTACTTC. V is TRBV15 and J is TRBJ2-7, with a weak D call TRBD1 (5 bases). There are 13 residues in the CDR3. Germline values: CDR1 LNHNV, CDR2 YYDKDF (reference sequence). Trimming pared 0 bases from V and 4 bases from J, leaving 7 bases between.

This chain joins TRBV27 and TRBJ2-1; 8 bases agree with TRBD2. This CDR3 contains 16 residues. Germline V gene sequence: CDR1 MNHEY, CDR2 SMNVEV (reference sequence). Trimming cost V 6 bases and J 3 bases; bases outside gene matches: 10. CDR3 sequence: CASREYTSGLYNEQFF. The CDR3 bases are TGTGCCAGCAGAGAGTATACTAGCGGCCTCTACAATGAGCAGTTCTTC.

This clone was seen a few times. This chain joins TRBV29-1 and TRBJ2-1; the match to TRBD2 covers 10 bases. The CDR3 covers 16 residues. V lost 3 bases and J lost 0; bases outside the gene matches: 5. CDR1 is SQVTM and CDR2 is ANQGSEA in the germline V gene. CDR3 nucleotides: TGCAGCGTTGAGAGTCCTAGCGGGAGCTCCTACAATGAGCAGTTCTTC. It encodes CSVESPSGSSYNEQFF.

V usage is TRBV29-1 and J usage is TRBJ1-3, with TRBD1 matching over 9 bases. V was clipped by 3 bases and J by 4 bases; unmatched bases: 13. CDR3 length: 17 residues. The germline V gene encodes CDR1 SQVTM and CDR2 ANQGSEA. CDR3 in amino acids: CSVDGTLGQGRGNTIYF. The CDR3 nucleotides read TGCAGCGTTGATGGAACACTGGGACAGGGAAGAGGAAACACCATATATTTT.

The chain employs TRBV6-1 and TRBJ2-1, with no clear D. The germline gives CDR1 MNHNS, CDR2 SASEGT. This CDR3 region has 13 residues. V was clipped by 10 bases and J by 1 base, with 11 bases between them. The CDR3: CATSIRSYNEQFF. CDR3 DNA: TGTGCCACCTCGATCCGGTCCTACAATGAGCAGTTCTTC.

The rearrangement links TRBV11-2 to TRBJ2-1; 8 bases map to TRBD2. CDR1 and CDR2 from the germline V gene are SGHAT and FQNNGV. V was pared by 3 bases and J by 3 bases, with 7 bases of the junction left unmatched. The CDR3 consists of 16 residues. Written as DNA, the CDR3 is TGTGCCAGCAGCTTGTCGGGGGGGAGTTTCTACAATGAGCAGTTCTTC. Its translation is CASSLSGGSFYNEQFF.

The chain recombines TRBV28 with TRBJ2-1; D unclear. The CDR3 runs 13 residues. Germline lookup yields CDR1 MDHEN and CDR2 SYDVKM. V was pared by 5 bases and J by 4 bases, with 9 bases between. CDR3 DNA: TGTGCCAGCAGTGCGGCAGGATACAATGAGCAGTTCTTC. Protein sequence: CASSAAGYNEQFF.

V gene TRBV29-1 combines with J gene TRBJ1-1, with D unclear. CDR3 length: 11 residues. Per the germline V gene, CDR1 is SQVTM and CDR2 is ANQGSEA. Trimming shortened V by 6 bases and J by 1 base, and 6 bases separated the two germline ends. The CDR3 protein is CSVKENTEAFF. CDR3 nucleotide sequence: TGCAGCGTGAAAGAGAACACTGAAGCTTTCTTT.

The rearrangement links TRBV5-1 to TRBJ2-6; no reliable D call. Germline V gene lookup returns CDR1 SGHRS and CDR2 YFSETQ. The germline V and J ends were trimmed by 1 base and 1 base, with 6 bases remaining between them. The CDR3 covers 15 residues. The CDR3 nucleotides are TGCGCCAGCAGCTTGAAAGGGTCTGGGGCCAACGTCCTGACTTTC. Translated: CASSLKGSGANVLTF.